This T cell receptor (beta chain) was sequenced during a study of T cells in Graves' hyperthyroidism and ophthalmopathy. Broader study findings: Clonotypes that were expanded in thyroid above 0.001 mostly appeared in blood too.

This clonotype was seen at least ten times. Antigen specificity is unknown. Germline-derived CDR1 and CDR2 are LGHNA and YSLEER. The CDR3 loop spans 15 amino acids. V was cut by 1 base and J by 8 bases, with 14 bases left in between. Exclusion followed for patients with uncontrolled infection, other autoimmune disease, pregnancy or lactation. Each diagnosis was grounded in clinical symptoms, serum thyroxine and TRAb, thyroid ultrasound, and orbital computed tomography. The CDR3 regions of TCR beta were amplified from RNA transcripts. With the HTBI primer set, the TCR CDR3 went through a first round of RT-PCR. TCRdb analysed the multiplex PCR reads with MiXCR anew, one entry per CDR3 protein. Found here are tens of thousands of distinct CDR3 sequences, about 54% of them singletons; the top ten hold 34%.

The TCR sequence derives from a man between 18 and 35 years old with Graves' hyperthyroidism. The sequenced sample was peripheral blood or thyroid tissue (not recorded which). This chain uses TRBV4-3 with TRBJ2-2, with D maybe TRBD2 (6 bases). CDR3: CASSQAGGAFGELFF. DNA of the CDR3: TGCGCCAGCAGCCAAGCCGGGGGTGCCTTTGGGGAGCTGTTTTTT.